The clone carrying this T cell receptor beta chain was detected a few times. Its specificity is not known. The CDR3 contains 16 residues. CDR1 and CDR2 (germline): SGHVS, FQNEAQ. Trimming took 6 bases from V and 4 from J; bases not matched to a gene: 14. These data originate in a study of response to subunit inactivated influenza vaccine. From the RT-PCR reads, TCRdb called clonotypes with MiXCR, one entry per CDR3 protein. The sample has roughly 790,000 distinct CDR3 sequences; about 20% are singletons. Whole-study findings and limits: A suggestion made by the authors is that each seasonal influenza vaccination recruits few new T cells.

The sample was PBMCs from blood, taken more than 4 days after vaccination. The genes are TRBV7-8 and TRBJ2-7; TRBD1 matches at 8 bases. The TCR sequence derives from a man aged 45-60 years who received an inactivated influenza vaccine. CDR3 residues: CASSLRPGQGIYEQYF. The CDR3 DNA reads as TGTGCCAGCAGTCTCAGACCAGGACAGGGCATATACGAGCAGTACTTC.